This T cell receptor (beta chain) was identified during a study of T cells in Graves' hyperthyroidism and ophthalmopathy. The source material, RNA transcripts, was used to amplify TCR beta CDR3 regions. The HTBI set primed first-round TCR CDR3 RT-PCR. Using its own MiXCR run on the multiplex PCR reads, TCRdb lists one record per CDR3 protein. The table shows 450,000 to 550,000 distinct CDR3 sequences, with around a quarter occurring only once. The CDR3 consists of 12 residues. Germline V gene data show CDR1 as DFQATT and CDR2 as SNEGSKA (reference sequence). V was clipped by 2 bases and J by 5 bases; unmatched bases: 1. This clonotype was seen ten or more times. Ophthalmopathy patients showed a Clinical Activity Score of at least 3, NOSPECS grade of at least 4 and duration under 3 months. Uncontrolled infection, other autoimmune disease, pregnancy or lactation excluded patients. Diagnosing involved the use of clinical symptoms, serum thyroxine and TRAb, thyroid ultrasound and orbital computed tomography.

The clonotype was recovered from a woman aged 30 to 39 with Graves' ophthalmopathy. This rearrangement joins TRBV20-1 to TRBJ2-5, with TRBD1 matching over 8 bases. Sequenced sample: blood. The CDR3 loop is CSARQGAETQYF. CDR3 nucleotide sequence: TGCAGTGCTAGACAGGGGGCGGAGACCCAGTACTTC.